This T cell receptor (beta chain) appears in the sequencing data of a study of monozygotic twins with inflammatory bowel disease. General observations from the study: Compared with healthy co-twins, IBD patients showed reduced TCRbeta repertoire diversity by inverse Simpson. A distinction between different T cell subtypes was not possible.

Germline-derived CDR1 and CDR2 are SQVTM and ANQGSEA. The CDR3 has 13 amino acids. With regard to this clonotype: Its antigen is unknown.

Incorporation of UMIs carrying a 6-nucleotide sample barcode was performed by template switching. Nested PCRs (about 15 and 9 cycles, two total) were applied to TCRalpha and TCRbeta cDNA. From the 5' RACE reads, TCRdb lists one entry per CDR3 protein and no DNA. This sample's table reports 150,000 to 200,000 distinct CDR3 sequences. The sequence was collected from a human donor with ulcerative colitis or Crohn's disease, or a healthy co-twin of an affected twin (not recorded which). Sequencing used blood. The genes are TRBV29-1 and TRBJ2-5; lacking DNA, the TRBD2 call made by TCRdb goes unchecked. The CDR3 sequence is CSVQVAGEETQYF.